This TCR beta chain was documented in a study of T cells in Graves' hyperthyroidism and ophthalmopathy (dated 2019 in TCRdb). Describing the broader study: Peripheral blood samples were taken at initial diagnosis, before any treatment was given. To identify TCR V-J signatures that set the groups apart, the researchers used a discovery cohort of 100 patients, made up of under 45 with Graves' ophthalmopathy and 55 to 65 with stable Graves' hyperthyroidism. Prospective prediction of ophthalmopathy was tested in an independent validation cohort consisting of 18 hyperthyroidism patients and more than 15 patients who later progressed to ophthalmopathy. The approximately 97 discovery patients were randomly divided into training and test sets at a 7:3 ratio. Thyroid tissue and blood T-cell repertoires from roughly six Graves' hyperthyroidism patients were also compared in the study. Once sampling was done, hyperthyroidism patients were given methimazole at a starting dose of 30 mg daily, whereas ophthalmopathy patients were given high-dose intravenous methylprednisolone. According to the paper, TCR Vbeta CDR3 sequencing was carried out on 120 to 150 peripheral blood samples, which came from over 40 ophthalmopathy, around 74 hyperthyroidism and approximately 17 progressor patients. Findings and caveats that apply to the study as a whole: In validation, the model predicted progression to ophthalmopathy with around 71% sensitivity and approximately 72% specificity, a median of 6.5 months before onset. In cross-validation, a model built on a 13 V-J signature told ophthalmopathy apart from stable hyperthyroidism with 85% to 90% sensitivity and roughly 83% specificity, and in testing the same model reached 80%/75%. No statistical method was used to fix the sample size in advance, and group allocation was not hidden from the investigators. Blood samples also contained most of the expanded thyroid clonotypes (frequency above 0.001), which suggests that blood repertoires may reflect thyroid immune responses.

Stable Graves' hyperthyroidism was defined as the absence of progression to ophthalmopathy over 18 months of follow-up. Hyperthyroidism patients were aged 18 to 65 years and newly diagnosed, with disease duration of less than 2 months. Exclusion was applied to patients with uncontrolled infections, other autoimmune diseases, pregnancy or lactation. Diagnoses were established on the basis of clinical symptoms, serum thyroxine and TRAb, thyroid ultrasound, and orbital computed tomography. PBMCs were separated from 10 ml of fresh peripheral blood using Ficoll-Paque density gradient centrifugation. Total RNA was extracted with Trizol reagent, and quality was checked on an Agilent 2100 Bioanalyzer. The TCR beta CDR3 regions were amplified from RNA transcripts. The first round of RT-PCR for the TCR CDR3 was performed with the HTBI primer set and the Qiagen OneStep RT-PCR kit. Libraries were constructed in a second round of multiplex PCR, after which size selection and purification were performed. Sequencing of the libraries was done on an Illumina HiSeq2000 using paired-end 100 bp reads. Processing in the source paper ran as follows. SOAPnuke was used to process the raw data, with reads discarded if the reads contained adapters or uncalled bases, had a mean Phred below 15, or lacked an exact constant-primer or identifier match. High-quality paired reads were merged with COPE v1.2.5, and unique nucleotide sequences were defined as clonotypes. MiTCR v1.1 was used to align clonotypes to the IMGT TRBV, TRBD and TRBJ reference segments. The analysis included only V-J combinations with a frequency above 0.0001, which together covered over 98% of the repertoires. The TCS score was defined as the ratio of F50 (clonal expansion) to E x V (chaos), calculated using BLOSUM62-based TCRdist between CDR3 peptides within each V-J. Welch's t-statistics and random forest reduced 450 to 600 V-J features to 13, which were used in a naive Bayes classifier (R e1071). TCRdb passed the public sequencing reads through fastp at Q25 and MiXCR, retaining productive beta sequences. Under each unique CDR3 protein, matching rows form one entry showing the most common genes and DNA. TCRdb, not the original authors, processed these V and J calls. The sample has about 480,000 distinct CDR3 sequences on record, about 15% of them singletons. The ten largest make up about 17% of the sample.

Comments on this clonotype: Its target antigen remains unknown. It has no much larger one-base neighbor in the sample; base qualities were not kept.

Reading the germline V gene gives CDR1 SGDLS and CDR2 YYNGEE. After removal of 1 base from V and 5 bases from J, the junction retains 17 bases not matched to a gene. The CDR3 sequence holds 19 residues, the cysteine and phenylalanine included. Only CDR3 DNA is held: 57 bases, read in frame from base 1. This TCR was recovered from a woman between 18 and 29 years old with Graves' hyperthyroidism. Sample: blood. The chain is encoded by TRBV9 joined to TRBJ1-2; the junction holds 10 bases that match TRBD1. The CDR3 amino acid sequence is: CASSVSSYPARTGGYGYTF. The nucleotide sequence reads as follows: TGTGCCAGCAGCGTAAGCTCTTACCCAGCAAGGACAGGGGGATATGGCTACACCTTC.